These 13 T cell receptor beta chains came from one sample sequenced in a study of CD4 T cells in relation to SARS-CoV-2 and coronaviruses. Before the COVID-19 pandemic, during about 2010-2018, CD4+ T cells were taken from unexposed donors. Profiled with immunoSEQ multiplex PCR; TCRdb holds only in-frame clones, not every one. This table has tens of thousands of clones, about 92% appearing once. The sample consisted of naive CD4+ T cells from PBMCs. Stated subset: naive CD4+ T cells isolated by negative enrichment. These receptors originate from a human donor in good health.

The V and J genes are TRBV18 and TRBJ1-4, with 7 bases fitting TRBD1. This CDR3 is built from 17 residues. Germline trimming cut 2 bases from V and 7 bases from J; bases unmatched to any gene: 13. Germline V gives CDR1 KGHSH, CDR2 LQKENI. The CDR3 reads CASSPVSVQGDGEKLFF. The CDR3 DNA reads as TGTGCCAGCTCACCAGTCTCGGTTCAGGGGGACGGTGAAAAACTGTTTTTT.

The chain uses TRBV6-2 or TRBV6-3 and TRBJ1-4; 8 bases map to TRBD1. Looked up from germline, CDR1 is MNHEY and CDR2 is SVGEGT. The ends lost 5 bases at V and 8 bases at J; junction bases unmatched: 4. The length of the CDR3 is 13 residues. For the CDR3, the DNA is TGTGCCAGCAGTGACAGGGGACCCGAAAAACTGTTTTTT. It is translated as CASSDRGPEKLFF.

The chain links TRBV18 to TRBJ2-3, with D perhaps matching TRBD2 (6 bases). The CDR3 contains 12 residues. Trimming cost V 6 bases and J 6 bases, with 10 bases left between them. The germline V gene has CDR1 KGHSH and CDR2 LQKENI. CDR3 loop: CASSTRSDTQYF. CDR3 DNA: TGTGCCAGCTCGACTAGATCGGATACGCAGTATTTT.

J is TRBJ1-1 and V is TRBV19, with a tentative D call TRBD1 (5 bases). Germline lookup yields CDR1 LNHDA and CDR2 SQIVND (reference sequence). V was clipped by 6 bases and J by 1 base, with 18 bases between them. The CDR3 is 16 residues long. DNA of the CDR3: TGTGCCAGTAGAGGGAGGGGTGGGAGTGCGAACACTGAAGCTTTCTTT. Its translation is CASRGRGGSANTEAFF.

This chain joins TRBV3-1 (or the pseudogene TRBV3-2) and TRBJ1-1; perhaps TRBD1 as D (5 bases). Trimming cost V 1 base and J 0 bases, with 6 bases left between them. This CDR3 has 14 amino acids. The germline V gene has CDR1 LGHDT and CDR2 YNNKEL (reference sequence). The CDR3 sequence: CASSQGQLNTEAFF. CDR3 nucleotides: TGTGCCAGCAGCCAAGGACAGTTGAACACTGAAGCTTTCTTT.

The CDR3 nucleotides read TGTGCCAGCTCACCCGATAGGACGGGGACTGAAGCTTTCTTT. Protein: CASSPDRTGTEAFF. The J gene is TRBJ1-1, the V gene TRBV18; D gene unclear. Germline CDR1 KGHSH, CDR2 LQKENI. Trimming removed 3 bases from V and 5 bases from J, with 13 bases in between. This CDR3 is 14 amino acids long.

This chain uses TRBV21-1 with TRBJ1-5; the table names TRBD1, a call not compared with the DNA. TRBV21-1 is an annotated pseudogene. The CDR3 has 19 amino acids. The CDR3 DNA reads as TGTGCCAGCAGCAAAGCGCTTGTAGAGCTGGGGCCAGGAAATCAGCCCCAGCATTTT. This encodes CASSKALVELGPGNQPQHF.

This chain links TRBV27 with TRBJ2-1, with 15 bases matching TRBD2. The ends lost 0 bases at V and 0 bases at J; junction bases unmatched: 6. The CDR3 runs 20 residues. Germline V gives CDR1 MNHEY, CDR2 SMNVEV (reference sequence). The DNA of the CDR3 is TGTGCCAGCAGTTTATCGGGACTAGCGGGAGGCCGAAGCTCCTACAATGAGCAGTTCTTC. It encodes CASSLSGLAGGRSSYNEQFF.

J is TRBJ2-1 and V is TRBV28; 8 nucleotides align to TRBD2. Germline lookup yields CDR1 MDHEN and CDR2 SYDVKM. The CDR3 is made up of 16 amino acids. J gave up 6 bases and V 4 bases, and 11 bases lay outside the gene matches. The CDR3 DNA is TGTGCCAGCAGTTCGACTAGCGAAAGCCTAGGCAATGAGCAGTTCTTC. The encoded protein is CASSSTSESLGNEQFF.

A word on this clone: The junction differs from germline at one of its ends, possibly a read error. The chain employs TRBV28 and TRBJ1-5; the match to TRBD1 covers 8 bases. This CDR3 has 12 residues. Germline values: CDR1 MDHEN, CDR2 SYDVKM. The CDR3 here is CASSSSGQASEW. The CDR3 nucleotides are TGTGCCAGCAGTTCCTCGGGACAGGCCTCCGAATGG. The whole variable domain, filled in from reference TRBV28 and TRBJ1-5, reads DVKVTQSSRYLVKRTGEKVFLECVQDMDHENMFWYRQDPGLGLRLIYFSYDVKMKEKGDIPEGYSVSREKKERFSLILESASTNQTSMYLCASSSSGQASEWGDGTRLSIL.

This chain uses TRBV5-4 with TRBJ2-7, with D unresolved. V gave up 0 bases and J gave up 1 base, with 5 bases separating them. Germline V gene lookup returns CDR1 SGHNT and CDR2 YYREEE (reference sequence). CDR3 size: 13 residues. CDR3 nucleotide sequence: TGTGCCAGCAGCTTGGATTGGTCCTACGAGCAGTACTTC. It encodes CASSLDWSYEQYF. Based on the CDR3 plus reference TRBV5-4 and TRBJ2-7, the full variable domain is ETGVTQSPTHLIKTRGQQVTLRCSSQSGHNTVSWYQQALGQGPQFIFQYYREEENGRGNFPPRFSGLQFPNYSSELNVNALELDDSALYLCASSLDWSYEQYFGPGTRLTVT.

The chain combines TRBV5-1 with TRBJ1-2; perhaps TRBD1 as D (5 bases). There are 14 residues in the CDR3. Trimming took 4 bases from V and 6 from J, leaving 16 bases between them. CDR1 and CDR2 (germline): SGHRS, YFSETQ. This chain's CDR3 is CASSPDKGSDGYTF. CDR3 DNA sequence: TGCGCCAGCAGCCCCGACAAGGGGTCGGATGGCTACACCTTC.

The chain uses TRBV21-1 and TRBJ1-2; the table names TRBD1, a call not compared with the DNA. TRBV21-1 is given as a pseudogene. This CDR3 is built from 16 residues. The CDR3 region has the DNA TGTGCCAGCAGCAAAGCCGGACAGGATAGACCCTATGGCTACACCTTC. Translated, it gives CASSKAGQDRPYGYTF.